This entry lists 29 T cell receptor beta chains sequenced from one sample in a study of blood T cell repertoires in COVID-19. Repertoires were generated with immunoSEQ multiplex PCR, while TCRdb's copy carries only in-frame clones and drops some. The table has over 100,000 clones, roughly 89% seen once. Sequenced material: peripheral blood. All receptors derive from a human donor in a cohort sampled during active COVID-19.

The CDR3 sequence: CASSQDRVGTGPTGELFF. The CDR3 DNA reads TGTGCCAGCAGCCAAGATAGGGTGGGGACAGGGCCCACCGGGGAGCTGTTTTTT. The chain is built from TRBV4-2 and TRBJ2-2; 9 nucleotides match TRBD1. CDR3 size: 18 residues. Trimming cost V 0 bases and J 4 bases; bases outside gene matches: 9. CDR1 and CDR2 (germline): LGHNA, YNFKEQ.

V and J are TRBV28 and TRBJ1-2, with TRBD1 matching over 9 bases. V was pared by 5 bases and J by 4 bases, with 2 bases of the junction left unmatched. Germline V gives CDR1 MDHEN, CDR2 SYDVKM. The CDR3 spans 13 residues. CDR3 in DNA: TGTGCCAGCAGTACAGGGGGCGGCTATGGCTACACCTTC. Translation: CASSTGGGYGYTF.

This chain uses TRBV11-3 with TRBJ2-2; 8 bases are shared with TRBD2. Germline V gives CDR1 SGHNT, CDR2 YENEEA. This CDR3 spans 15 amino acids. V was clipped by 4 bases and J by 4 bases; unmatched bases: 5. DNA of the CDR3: TGTGCCAGCAGCTCCTACGGGACTAGCACCGGGGAGCTGTTTTTT. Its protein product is CASSSYGTSTGELFF.

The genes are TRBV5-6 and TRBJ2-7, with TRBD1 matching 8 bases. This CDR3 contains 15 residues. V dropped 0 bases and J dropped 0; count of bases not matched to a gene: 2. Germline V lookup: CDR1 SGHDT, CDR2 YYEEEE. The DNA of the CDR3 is TGTGCCAGCAGCTTGGCGGGACAGGTCTCCTACGAGCAGTACTTC. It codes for CASSLAGQVSYEQYF. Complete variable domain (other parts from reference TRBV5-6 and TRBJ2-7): DAGVTQSPTHLIKTRGQQVTLRCSPKSGHDTVSWYQQALGQGPQFIFQYYEEEERQRGNFPDRFSGHQFPNYSSELNVNALLLGDSALYLCASSLAGQVSYEQYFGPGTRLTVT.

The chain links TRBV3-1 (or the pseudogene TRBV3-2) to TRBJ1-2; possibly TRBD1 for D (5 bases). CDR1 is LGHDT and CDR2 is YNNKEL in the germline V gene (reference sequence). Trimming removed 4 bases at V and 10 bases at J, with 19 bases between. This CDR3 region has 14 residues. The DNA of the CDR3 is TGTGCCAGCAGCCGACTAGACAGCTTACTCGTCTACACCTTC. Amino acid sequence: CASSRLDSLLVYTF.

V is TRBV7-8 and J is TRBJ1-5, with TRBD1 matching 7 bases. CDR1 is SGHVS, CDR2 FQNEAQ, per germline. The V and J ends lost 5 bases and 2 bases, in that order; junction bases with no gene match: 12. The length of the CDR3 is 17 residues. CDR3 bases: TGTGCCAGCAGCCCGATGACAGGGCTGTCGGGCAATCAGCCCCAGCATTTT. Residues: CASSPMTGLSGNQPQHF. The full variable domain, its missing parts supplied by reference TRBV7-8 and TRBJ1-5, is GAGVSQSPRYKVAKRGQDVALRCDPISGHVSLFWYQQALGQGPEFLTYFQNEAQLDKSGLPSDRFFAERPEGSVSTLKIQRTQQEDSAVYLCASSPMTGLSGNQPQHFGDGTRLSIL.

DNA for the CDR3: TGTGCCAGCAGTTTACAGCGTGAAGCTTTCTTT. This encodes CASSLQREAFF. The rearrangement links TRBV28 to TRBJ1-1, with unresolved D. V lost 2 bases, J lost 7 bases, and 5 bases lay in between. Germline V lookup: CDR1 MDHEN, CDR2 SYDVKM. The CDR3 loop spans 11 amino acids.

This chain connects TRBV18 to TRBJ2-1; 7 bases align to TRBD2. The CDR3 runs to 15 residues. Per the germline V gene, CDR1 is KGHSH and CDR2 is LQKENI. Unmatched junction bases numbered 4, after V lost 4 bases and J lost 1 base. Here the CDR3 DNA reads TGTGCCAGCTCACTAAGCGGGATTTCCTACAATGAGCAGTTCTTC. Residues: CASSLSGISYNEQFF.

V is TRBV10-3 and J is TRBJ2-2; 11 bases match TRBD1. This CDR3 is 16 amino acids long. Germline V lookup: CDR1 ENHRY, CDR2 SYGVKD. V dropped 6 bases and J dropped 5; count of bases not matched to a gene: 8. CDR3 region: CAIRAGQGVGTGELFF. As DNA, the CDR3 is TGTGCCATCAGAGCGGGACAGGGGGTGGGAACCGGGGAGCTGTTTTTT.

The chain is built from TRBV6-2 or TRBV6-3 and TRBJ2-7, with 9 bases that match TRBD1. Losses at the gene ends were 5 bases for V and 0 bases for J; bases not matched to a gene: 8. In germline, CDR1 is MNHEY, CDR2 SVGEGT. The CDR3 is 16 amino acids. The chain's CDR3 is CASSPITGGSSYEQYF. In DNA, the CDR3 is TGTGCCAGCAGTCCAATCACAGGGGGCAGCTCCTACGAGCAGTACTTC.

The CDR3 protein is CASSRDRGEAFF. CDR3 bases: TGTGCCAGCAGCCGCGACCGAGGGGAAGCTTTCTTT. The V gene is TRBV4-2, the J gene TRBJ1-1; D is undetermined. The CDR3 runs 12 residues. CDR1 and CDR2 from the germline V gene are LGHNA and YNFKEQ. Deletions cut 4 bases from V and 8 bases from J, with 11 bases between.

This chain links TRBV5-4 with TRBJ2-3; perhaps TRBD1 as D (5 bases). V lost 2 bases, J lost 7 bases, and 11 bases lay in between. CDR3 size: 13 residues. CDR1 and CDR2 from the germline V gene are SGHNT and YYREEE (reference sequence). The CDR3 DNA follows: TGTGCCAGCAGCTTATACCAGGGTTATACGCAGTATTTT. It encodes CASSLYQGYTQYF.

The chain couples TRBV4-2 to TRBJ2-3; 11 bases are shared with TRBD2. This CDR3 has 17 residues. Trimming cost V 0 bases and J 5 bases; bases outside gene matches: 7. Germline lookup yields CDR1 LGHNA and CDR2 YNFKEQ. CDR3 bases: TGTGCCAGCAGCCAAGATTTAGCGGGGGGGCCGGAAGATACGCAGTATTTT. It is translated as CASSQDLAGGPEDTQYF.

This chain's CDR3 is CASSLLGTGAAYEQYF. The DNA of the CDR3 is TGTGCCAGCAGTTTATTAGGGACAGGGGCCGCCTACGAGCAGTACTTC. The chain employs TRBV28 and TRBJ2-7; 10 bases match TRBD1. This CDR3 is 16 amino acids long. Looked up from germline, CDR1 is MDHEN and CDR2 is SYDVKM. The trim removed 1 base at V and 2 bases at J, leaving 5 bases unmatched. Full variable domain (remainder filled in from reference TRBV28 and TRBJ2-7): DVKVTQSSRYLVKRTGEKVFLECVQDMDHENMFWYRQDPGLGLRLIYFSYDVKMKEKGDIPEGYSVSREKKERFSLILESASTNQTSMYLCASSLLGTGAAYEQYFGPGTRLTVT.

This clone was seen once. CDR3 sequence reads: CASSPGQLRNNEQFF. The CDR3 DNA is TGTGCCAGCTCACCCGGACAGCTCCGTAACAATGAGCAGTTCTTC. The chain is built from TRBV18 and TRBJ2-1, with a possible D match to TRBD1 (6 bases). The germline V and J ends were trimmed by 3 bases and 5 bases, with 14 bases remaining between them. The germline V gene encodes CDR1 KGHSH and CDR2 LQKENI. The CDR3 totals 15 residues.

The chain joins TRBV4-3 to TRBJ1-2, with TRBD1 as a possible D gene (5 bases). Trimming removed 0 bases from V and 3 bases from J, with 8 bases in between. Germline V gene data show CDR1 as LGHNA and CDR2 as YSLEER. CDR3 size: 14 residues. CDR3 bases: TGCGCCAGCAGCCAAGACAGGGCTTACTATGGCTACACCTTC. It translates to CASSQDRAYYGYTF.

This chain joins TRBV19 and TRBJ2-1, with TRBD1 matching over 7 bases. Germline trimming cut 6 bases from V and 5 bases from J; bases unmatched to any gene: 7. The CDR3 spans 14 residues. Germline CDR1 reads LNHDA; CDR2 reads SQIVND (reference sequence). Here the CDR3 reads CASSYTRGNNEQFF. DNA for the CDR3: TGTGCCAGTAGCTATACCAGGGGGAACAATGAGCAGTTCTTC.

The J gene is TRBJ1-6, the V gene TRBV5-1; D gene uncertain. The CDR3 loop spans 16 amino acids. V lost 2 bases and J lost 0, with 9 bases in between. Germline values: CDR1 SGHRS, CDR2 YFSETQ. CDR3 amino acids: CASSLTASSYNSPLHF. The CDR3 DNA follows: TGCGCCAGCAGCTTAACAGCAAGCTCCTATAATTCACCCCTCCACTTT.

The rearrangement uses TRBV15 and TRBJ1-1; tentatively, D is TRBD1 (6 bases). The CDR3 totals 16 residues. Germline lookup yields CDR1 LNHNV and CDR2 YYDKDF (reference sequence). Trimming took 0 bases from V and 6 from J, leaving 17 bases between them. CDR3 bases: TGTGCCACCAGCAGAGAACCTTTGGGGGCCCGCTCTGAAGCTTTCTTT. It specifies CATSREPLGARSEAFF.

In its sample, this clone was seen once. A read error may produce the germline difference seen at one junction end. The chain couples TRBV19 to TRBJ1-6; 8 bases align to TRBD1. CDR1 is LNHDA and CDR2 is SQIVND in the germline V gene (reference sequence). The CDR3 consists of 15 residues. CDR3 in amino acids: CASSPYRGSFSALHF. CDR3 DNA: TGTGCCAGTAGTCCCTACAGGGGGTCGTTTTCAGCCCTCCACTTT.

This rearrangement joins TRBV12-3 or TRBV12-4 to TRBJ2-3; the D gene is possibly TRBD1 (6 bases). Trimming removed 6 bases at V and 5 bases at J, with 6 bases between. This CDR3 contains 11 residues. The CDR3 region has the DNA TGTGCCAGCAGGACAGGAGATACGCAGTATTTT. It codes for CASRTGDTQYF.

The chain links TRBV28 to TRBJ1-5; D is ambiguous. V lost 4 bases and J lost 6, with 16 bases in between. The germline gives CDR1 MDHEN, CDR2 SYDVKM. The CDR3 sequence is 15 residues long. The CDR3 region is CASSSSGRVFQPQHF. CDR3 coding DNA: TGTGCCAGCAGTTCCAGCGGCCGGGTCTTTCAGCCCCAGCATTTT.

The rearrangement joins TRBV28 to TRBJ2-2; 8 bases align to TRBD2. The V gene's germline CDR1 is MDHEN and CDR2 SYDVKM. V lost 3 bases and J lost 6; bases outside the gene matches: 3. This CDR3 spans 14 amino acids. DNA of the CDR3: TGTGCCAGCAGTTTGGTCGGGAGGGCCGGGGAGCTGTTTTTT. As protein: CASSLVGRAGELFF.

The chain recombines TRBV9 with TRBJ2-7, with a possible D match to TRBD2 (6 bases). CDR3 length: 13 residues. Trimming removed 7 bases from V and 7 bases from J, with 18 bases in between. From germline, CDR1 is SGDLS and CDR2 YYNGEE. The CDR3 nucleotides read TGTGCCAGCGGGGGACTTTCGCTGCGGGAGCAGTACTTC. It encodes CASGGLSLREQYF.

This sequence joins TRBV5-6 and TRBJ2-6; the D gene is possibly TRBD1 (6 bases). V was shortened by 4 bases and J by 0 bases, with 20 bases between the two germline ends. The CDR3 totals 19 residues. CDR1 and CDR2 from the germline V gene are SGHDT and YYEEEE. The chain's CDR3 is CASSPWMGAGHSGANVLTF. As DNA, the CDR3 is TGTGCCAGCAGCCCCTGGATGGGGGCTGGACACTCTGGGGCCAACGTCCTGACTTTC.

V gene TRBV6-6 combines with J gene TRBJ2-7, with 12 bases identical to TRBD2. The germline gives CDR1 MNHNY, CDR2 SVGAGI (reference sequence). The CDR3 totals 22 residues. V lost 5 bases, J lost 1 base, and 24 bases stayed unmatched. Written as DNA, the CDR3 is TGTGCCAGCAGTCAACGGTACAGTTTTCTAGCGGGAGGGCCTGTTGAATCCTACGAGCAGTACTTC. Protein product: CASSQRYSFLAGGPVESYEQYF.

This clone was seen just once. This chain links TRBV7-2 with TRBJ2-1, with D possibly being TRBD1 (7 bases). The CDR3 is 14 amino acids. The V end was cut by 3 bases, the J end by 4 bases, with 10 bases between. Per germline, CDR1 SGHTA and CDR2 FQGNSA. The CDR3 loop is CASSFRGAYNEQFF. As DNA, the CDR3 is TGTGCCAGCAGCTTCAGGGGGGCTTACAATGAGCAGTTCTTC. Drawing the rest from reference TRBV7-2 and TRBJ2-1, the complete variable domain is GAGVSQSPSNKVTEKGKDVELRCDPISGHTALYWYRQSLGQGLEFLIYFQGNSAPDKSGLPSDRFSAERTGGSVSTLTIQRTQQEDSAVYLCASSFRGAYNEQFFGPGTRLTVL.

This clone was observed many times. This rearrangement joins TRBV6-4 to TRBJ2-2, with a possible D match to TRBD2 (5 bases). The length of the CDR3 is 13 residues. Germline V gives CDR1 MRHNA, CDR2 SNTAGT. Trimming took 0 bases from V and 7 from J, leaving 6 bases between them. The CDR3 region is CASSDSGVGELFF. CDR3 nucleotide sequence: TGTGCCAGCAGTGACTCGGGAGTCGGGGAGCTGTTTTTT.

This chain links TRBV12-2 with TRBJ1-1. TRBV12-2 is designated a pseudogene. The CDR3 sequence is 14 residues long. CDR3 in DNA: TGTGCAAGTCGCTTATCGACCGGAGGCACTGAAGCTTTCTTT. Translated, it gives CASRLSTGGTEAFF.